This T cell receptor beta chain was recorded in a study of shared clonotypes between healthy human individuals. The CDR3 has 13 amino acids. V was clipped by 3 bases and J by 3 bases; unmatched bases: 3. Germline-derived CDR1 and CDR2 are SGHRS and YFSETQ. As defined, naive CD8 cells were CD45RO-negative and positively selected for CCR7, with terminally differentiated effector memory CD45RA+ cells excluded. Some clones are missing from TCRdb's copy, which holds only in-frame ones; the method was immunoSEQ multiplex PCR. This sample has about 2 million clones; over 85% occur once, and the top ten carry approximately 1.2%.

This sequence was found in a man in his late teens or twenties in good health. The specimen sequenced was naive CD8+ T cells sorted from blood. The chain has TRBV5-1 and TRBJ2-7; 7 positions match TRBD1. CDR3 bases: TGCGCCAGCAGCTCTGACAGGGTCTACGAGCAGTACTTC. This sequence encodes CASSSDRVYEQYF.